These 17 T cell receptor beta chains were all obtained from the same sample, sequenced in a study of T cells in Graves' hyperthyroidism and ophthalmopathy. TCR beta CDR3 region amplification was performed from RNA transcripts. Carried out on the TCR CDR3, a first-round RT-PCR used the HTBI primer set. A single record per CDR3 protein comes from TCRdb applying MiXCR to the multiplex PCR reads. The table records around 350,000 distinct CDR3 sequences, under 20% of them present only once. The sample was blood. The receptors derive from a woman aged 18-29 years with Graves' hyperthyroidism.

This clonotype came up many times. The J gene is TRBJ1-6, the V gene TRBV10-3; 8 bases map to TRBD1. From germline, CDR1 is ENHRY and CDR2 SYGVKD. This CDR3 is 17 amino acids long. The junction had 6 bases not matched to a gene; V was cut back by 5 bases and J by 0 bases. The CDR3 is CAISRDRSSSYNSPLHF. Written as DNA, the CDR3 is TGTGCCATCAGTAGGGACAGGTCGAGCTCCTATAATTCACCCCTCCACTTT.

At least ten counts were recorded for this clonotype. This chain links TRBV20-1 with TRBJ2-5; D remains unclear. Germline CDR1 and CDR2: DFQATT and SNEGSKA (reference sequence). This CDR3 has 13 amino acids. Trimming took 1 base from V and 0 from J, leaving 6 bases between them. This chain's CDR3 is CSARVLYQETQYF. The CDR3 DNA sequence: TGCAGTGCTAGAGTGTTGTACCAAGAGACCCAGTACTTC.

This clonotype was found a few times. The CDR3 reads CASSFGDNYGYTF. Written as DNA, the CDR3 is TGCGCCAGCAGCTTTGGAGATAACTATGGCTACACCTTC. The V gene is TRBV5-1, the J gene TRBJ1-2; D remains unclear. V lost 2 bases and J 1 base, leaving 6 bases between the germline ends. Looked up from germline, CDR1 is SGHRS and CDR2 is YFSETQ. The CDR3 is 13 residues long.

This clonotype was seen repeatedly, ten times or more. The J gene is TRBJ1-1, the V gene TRBV28; TRBD1 matches 7 bases. Germline CDR1 is MDHEN and CDR2 is SYDVKM. Trimming took 8 bases from V and 7 from J; bases not matched to a gene: 10. The CDR3 covers 13 residues. CDR3 nucleotides: TGTGCCAGCTTCTTCCAGGGGGGACGTGAAGCTTTCTTT. The encoded protein is CASFFQGGREAFF.

There are a few counts of this clonotype. The junction departs from germline at one end; a sequencing error may be responsible. The chain has TRBV27 and TRBJ1-1; 8 positions match TRBD1. The CDR3 loop spans 16 amino acids. Germline CDR1 is MNHEY and CDR2 is SMNVEV (reference sequence). The CDR3 sequence: CASSPYNRGLRAEASF. CDR3 coding DNA: TGTGCCAGCAGTCCGTACAACAGGGGGTTGCGGGCTGAAGCTTCCTTT.

This clonotype was found many times. At one boundary the junction diverges from the germline segment, which might be a read error. V usage is TRBV7-3 and J usage is TRBJ2-7, with 9 positions matching TRBD1. The CDR3 spans 13 residues. Per the germline V gene, CDR1 is SGHTA and CDR2 is FQGTGA. CDR3 sequence reads: CASSPTGTGFPLF. The CDR3 DNA reads as TGTGCCAGCAGCCCAACCGGGACAGGGTTCCCCCTCTTC.

This rearrangement joins TRBV27 to TRBJ2-7; 8 nucleotides agree with TRBD2. The CDR3 is made up of 14 amino acids. V shed 6 bases, J shed 9 bases, and the junction held 13 bases outside the gene matches. Germline V lookup: CDR1 MNHEY, CDR2 SMNVEV (reference sequence). The CDR3 reads CASSHTGGPQGQYF. CDR3 sequence (DNA): TGTGCCAGCAGCCATACGGGAGGGCCACAGGGGCAGTACTTC.

This clonotype was seen ten or more times. The chain has TRBV20-1 and TRBJ1-1; D ambiguous. The CDR3 loop spans 16 amino acids. Germline V gene data show CDR1 as DFQATT and CDR2 as SNEGSKA (reference sequence). The germline V and J ends were trimmed by 0 bases and 0 bases, with 14 bases remaining between them. The CDR3 protein is CSARDLGKPMNTEAFF. In DNA, the CDR3 is TGCAGTGCTAGAGATCTTGGGAAACCCATGAACACTGAAGCTTTCTTT.

This clonotype has at least ten counts. The chain combines TRBV6-1 with TRBJ1-1; TRBD1 might be the D (5 bases). Germline loops: CDR1 MNHNS, CDR2 SASEGT. Trimming shortened V by 8 bases and J by 1 base, and 11 bases separated the two germline ends. CDR3 size: 13 residues. CDR3 sequence (DNA): TGTGCCAGCGGTAGGGGAGAGAACACTGAAGCTTTCTTT. Its protein is CASGRGENTEAFF.

This clonotype has at least ten counts. The gene calls are TRBV30 and TRBJ1-2; D is undetermined. The V and J ends lost 4 bases and 5 bases respectively, with 23 bases between them. CDR3 size: 16 residues. Germline V gives CDR1 GTSNPN, CDR2 SVGIG (reference sequence). DNA of the CDR3: TGTGCCTGGACCCCACTATCGGGGTTTGGCCAATATGGCTACACCTTC. Translated: CAWTPLSGFGQYGYTF. Complete variable domain (other parts from reference TRBV30 and TRBJ1-2): SQTIHQWPATLVQPVGSPLSLECTVEGTSNPNLYWYRQAAGRGLQLLFYSVGIGQISSEVPQNLSASRPQDRQFILSSKKLLLSDSGFYLCAWTPLSGFGQYGYTFGSGTRLTVV.

This clonotype was seen only once. The chain is built from TRBV20-1 and TRBJ1-5, with unresolved D. The V end was cut by 2 bases, the J end by 7 bases, with 15 bases between. The CDR3 runs to 14 residues. In germline, CDR1 is DFQATT, CDR2 SNEGSKA (reference sequence). CDR3 DNA: TGCAGTGCTAGACCCCTGCAAGAAGGCCAGCCCCAGCATTTT. Translated, it gives CSARPLQEGQPQHF.

This clonotype occurred many times. The V and J genes are TRBV6-4 and TRBJ1-1; 7 bases are a match to TRBD1. The CDR3 loop spans 20 amino acids. V dropped 5 bases and J dropped 3; count of bases not matched to a gene: 24. Germline assignment: CDR1 MRHNA and CDR2 SNTAGT. The chain's CDR3 is CASSRPSGTEFKSGDTEAFF. CDR3 DNA: TGTGCCAGCAGTCGACCTTCCGGGACAGAGTTTAAAAGTGGTGACACTGAAGCTTTCTTT.

This clonotype was counted ten times or more. The J gene is TRBJ2-7, the V gene TRBV12-3 or TRBV12-4; possibly TRBD1 or TRBD2 for D (5 bases each). V was shortened by 4 bases and J by 1 base, with 8 bases between the two germline ends. The CDR3 runs to 13 residues. CDR3 protein: CASSWGPSYEQYF. In DNA form, the CDR3 reads TGTGCCAGCAGTTGGGGACCTTCCTACGAGCAGTACTTC.

This clonotype appeared a few times. V usage is TRBV10-3 and J usage is TRBJ2-1; 7 bases map to TRBD1. The V gene's germline CDR1 is ENHRY and CDR2 SYGVKD. With 2 bases clipped from V and 3 bases from J, the junction kept 1 base outside the gene matches. This CDR3 contains 14 residues. The CDR3 region has the DNA TGTGCCATCAGTGAGGCAGGGGGCTACAATGAGCAGTTCTTC. Its translation is CAISEAGGYNEQFF.

The chain joins TRBV6-5 to TRBJ2-7; 7 positions agree with TRBD1. The CDR3 is made up of 16 amino acids. Trimming took 4 bases from V and 2 from J; bases not matched to a gene: 11. The germline CDR1 and CDR2 sequences are MNHEY and SVGAGI. CDR3 DNA sequence: TGTGCCAGCAGTTTACTAACACAGGGGAACCCCTACGAGCAGTACTTC. Translated: CASSLLTQGNPYEQYF.

In this sample, this clonotype turned up many times. The gene calls are TRBV20-1 and TRBJ2-7, with a possible D match to TRBD2 (6 bases). The germline CDR1 and CDR2 sequences are DFQATT and SNEGSKA (reference sequence). The length of the CDR3 is 14 residues. Between the trimmed V and J ends, which lost 3 bases and 5 bases, there was a span of 17 bases. CDR3 sequence: CSASDGLAMNEQYF. CDR3 nucleotides: TGCAGTGCTAGTGATGGGCTAGCGATGAACGAGCAGTACTTC.

This rearrangement joins TRBV5-5 to TRBJ2-5; D not certain. Trimming cost V 0 bases and J 1 base, with 10 bases left between them. The V gene's germline CDR1 is SGHKS and CDR2 YYEKEE (reference sequence). The CDR3 sequence is 15 residues long. The CDR3 DNA is TGTGCCAGCAGCTTGGGTCCAGACCTCCAAGAGACCCAGTACTTC. Amino acids: CASSLGPDLQETQYF.